The 18 T cell receptor beta chains in this list originate from one sample, sequenced in a study of Graves' ophthalmopathy and Graves' hyperthyroidism. TCR beta CDR3 amplification used RNA transcripts. After a first-round RT-PCR with HTBI primers, a second-round multiplex PCR was run. One entry per CDR3 protein, called by TCRdb with MiXCR from the multiplex PCR reads. The sample has nearly 400,000 distinct CDR3 sequences, approximately 16% seen once; the top ten hold roughly 1.5%. The sequenced sample was peripheral blood. These receptors all come from a woman aged 18 to 35 with Graves' ophthalmopathy.

This clonotype was picked up many times. The chain has TRBV28 and TRBJ1-5; no firm D call. In germline, CDR1 is MDHEN, CDR2 SYDVKM. The CDR3 contains 14 residues. V was trimmed by 6 bases and J by 6 bases, leaving 15 bases between them. CDR3: CASSLLRTSQPQHF. The CDR3 region has the DNA TGTGCCAGCAGCCTACTCCGGACCAGTCAGCCCCAGCATTTT.

This clonotype was recorded many times. The chain combines TRBV28 with TRBJ2-6; 9 nucleotides line up with TRBD1. The germline CDR1 and CDR2 sequences are MDHEN and SYDVKM. The CDR3 consists of 16 residues. V lost 5 bases to trimming and J lost 4 bases; unmatched junction nucleotides: 6. The CDR3 nucleotides are TGTGCCAGCAGTGAACAGGGGGCGCGCGGGGCCAACGTCCTGACTTTC. Translated: CASSEQGARGANVLTF.

At least ten counts were recorded for this clonotype. This rearrangement joins TRBV3-1 to TRBJ1-1, with 7 positions matching TRBD1. V lost 4 bases and J lost 4; bases outside the gene matches: 15. The CDR3 contains 17 residues. The germline V gene encodes CDR1 LGHDT and CDR2 YNNKEL (reference sequence). Written as DNA, the CDR3 is TGTGCCAGCAGCCCTAGGACAGGAGGTCAGTCAGGCACTGAAGCTTTCTTT. Amino acids: CASSPRTGGQSGTEAFF.

This clonotype was observed many times. The junction departs from germline at one end; a sequencing error may be responsible. V usage is TRBV28 and J usage is TRBJ1-3; D is ambiguous. The CDR3 has 13 amino acids. Germline V lookup: CDR1 MDHEN, CDR2 SYDVKM. CDR3 sequence reads: CASSSRLLGLENF. DNA for the CDR3: TGTGCCAGCAGTTCCCGCCTTTTGGGGTTAGAAAATTTT.

This clonotype has only a few counts. The chain joins TRBV11-2 to TRBJ2-7, with TRBD2 identical over 7 bases. With V trimmed by 6 bases and J by 2 bases, 7 bases remained unmatched. This CDR3 comprises 14 residues. Looked up from germline, CDR1 is SGHAT and CDR2 is FQNNGV. The CDR3 DNA sequence: TGTGCCAGCAGTTTGACTAGCAGGGCCTACGAGCAGTACTTC. Its protein product is CASSLTSRAYEQYF. Filled out from reference TRBV11-2 and TRBJ2-7, the complete variable domain reads EAGVAQSPRYKIIEKRQSVAFWCNPISGHATLYWYQQILGQGPKLLIQFQNNGVVDDSQLPKDRFSAERLKGVDSTLKIQPAKLEDSAVYLCASSLTSRAYEQYFGPGTRLTVT.

Ten or more counts support this clonotype. The chain couples TRBV6-1 to TRBJ2-7; 9 bases map to TRBD1. With V trimmed by 10 bases and J by 2 bases, 6 bases remained unmatched. This CDR3 contains 13 residues. CDR1 and CDR2 (germline): MNHNS, SASEGT. CDR3 sequence: CATGQGPAYEQYF. The CDR3 coding sequence is TGTGCCACAGGACAGGGGCCAGCCTACGAGCAGTACTTC.

The chain links TRBV6-4 to TRBJ2-2; 7 bases align to TRBD2. The CDR3 is made up of 15 amino acids. The germline V gene encodes CDR1 MRHNA and CDR2 SNTAGT. V dropped 5 bases and J dropped 5; count of bases not matched to a gene: 8. This chain's CDR3 is CASSLRTSSTGELFF. CDR3 sequence (DNA): TGTGCCAGCAGTCTCCGGACTAGTTCGACCGGGGAGCTGTTTTTT.

This clonotype appeared many times. The rearrangement links TRBV11-1 to TRBJ2-2, with 8 bases fitting TRBD1. J gave up 1 base and V 4 bases, and 11 bases lay outside the gene matches. The germline V gene encodes CDR1 SGHAT and CDR2 FQDESV (reference sequence). The CDR3 is 18 residues long. CDR3 protein: CASSSYLTGTGNTGELFF. DNA for the CDR3: TGTGCCAGCAGCTCGTACCTGACCGGGACAGGGAACACCGGGGAGCTGTTTTTT.

This clonotype appeared many times. The V gene is TRBV7-3, the J gene TRBJ2-7; possibly TRBD1 for D (6 bases). The length of the CDR3 is 16 residues. With 5 bases removed from V and 3 bases from J, the gap between germline ends came to 20 bases. Looked up from germline, CDR1 is SGHTA and CDR2 is FQGTGA. In DNA, the CDR3 is TGTGCCAGCAGCCCAAGGACAGTAACCCCACACTACGAGCAGTACTTC. Its protein product is CASSPRTVTPHYEQYF.

This clonotype was observed many times. The chain combines TRBV4-3 with TRBJ2-2; D could derive from TRBD1 or TRBD2 (5 bases each). V lost 4 bases and J 0 bases, leaving 12 bases between the germline ends. The CDR3 runs to 16 residues. Germline CDR1 LGHNA, CDR2 YSLEER. CDR3 region: CASSPGTGTNTGELFF. CDR3 DNA sequence: TGCGCCAGCAGCCCTGGGACGGGAACGAACACCGGGGAGCTGTTTTTT.

This clonotype was seen ten or more times. The rearrangement joins TRBV28 to TRBJ1-5, with 9 bases identical to TRBD1. The CDR3 extends over 14 amino acids. V lost 6 bases and J lost 5; bases outside the gene matches: 5. Looked up from germline, CDR1 is MDHEN and CDR2 is SYDVKM. CDR3 nucleotides: TGTGCCAGCAGCGGGACAGGGCGTGATCAGCCCCAGCATTTT. As protein: CASSGTGRDQPQHF.

The gene calls are TRBV4-1 and TRBJ2-3, with 9 bases that match TRBD2. CDR3 size: 18 residues. J gave up 2 bases and V 5 bases, and 14 bases lay outside the gene matches. Germline CDR1 reads MGHRA; CDR2 reads YSYEKL. This chain's CDR3 is CASSAGGEALVDTDTQYF. CDR3 DNA: TGCGCCAGCAGCGCGGGGGGGGAGGCCCTAGTGGACACAGATACGCAGTATTTT.

This clonotype was observed at least ten times. The chain employs TRBV10-3 and TRBJ1-2, with D possibly matching TRBD1 (6 bases). This CDR3 is built from 14 residues. Trimming cost V 0 bases and J 7 bases, with 12 bases left between them. Germline loops: CDR1 ENHRY, CDR2 SYGVKD. CDR3 in amino acids: CAISESMGGIGYTF. The DNA for the CDR3 is TGTGCCATCAGTGAGTCGATGGGGGGCATTGGCTACACCTTC.

This clonotype has at least ten counts. This chain connects TRBV18 to TRBJ1-1; D might be TRBD1 (5 bases). The CDR3 is 15 amino acids. Germline-derived CDR1 and CDR2 are KGHSH and LQKENI. Trimming cost V 3 bases and J 0 bases, with 11 bases left between them. As DNA, the CDR3 is TGTGCCAGCTCACCCTTGGGACCCTTGAACACTGAAGCTTTCTTT. It encodes CASSPLGPLNTEAFF.

This clonotype occurred many times. The CDR3 DNA reads TGTGCCAGCGCGGGACAGGGGACCTACGAGCAGTACTTC. Its translation is CASAGQGTYEQYF. The rearrangement links TRBV6-5 to TRBJ2-7, with TRBD1 matching over 10 bases. V was clipped by 8 bases and J by 2 bases; unmatched bases: 3. This CDR3 has 13 residues. The germline gives CDR1 MNHEY, CDR2 SVGAGI.

This clonotype was recorded at least ten times. The V call is TRBV20-1, the J call TRBJ1-1; D is unresolved. The CDR3 contains 13 residues. Germline V gives CDR1 DFQATT, CDR2 SNEGSKA (reference sequence). V lost 2 bases to trimming and J lost 5 bases, with 12 bases between them. The chain's CDR3 is CSARSMRGTEAFF. The CDR3 DNA follows: TGCAGTGCTAGATCGATGCGAGGGACTGAAGCTTTCTTT.

Ten or more counts support this clonotype. The V call is TRBV19, the J call TRBJ2-7; a possible D gene is TRBD1 (6 bases). Germline-derived CDR1 and CDR2 are LNHDA and SQIVND (reference sequence). V shed 5 bases and J shed 2 bases, with 13 bases lying between them. The CDR3 is made up of 14 amino acids. The CDR3 bases are TGTGCCAGTAGTCCAAAGACAGGCACCTACGAGCAGTACTTC. Translation: CASSPKTGTYEQYF.

In its sample, this clonotype was seen a few times. The V and J genes are TRBV2 and TRBJ2-3, with TRBD1 as a possible D gene (7 bases). Germline lookup yields CDR1 SNHLY and CDR2 FYNNEI. V lost 5 bases and J lost 7, with 10 bases in between. The CDR3 is made up of 12 amino acids. This CDR3 reads CASSQGGNTQYF. In DNA form, the CDR3 reads TGTGCCAGCAGTCAGGGGGGAAATACGCAGTATTTT.